This TCR beta chain was recovered during a study of OX40 agonist ivuxolimab in advanced cancers. Study conclusions and caveats: Expanded clones were, on average, more numerous in CD8+ T cells than in CD4+.

Generated by immunoSEQ multiplex PCR, the TCRdb table keeps only in-frame clones and is missing some. This table holds over 75,000 clones, about 87% found once. V was pared by 4 bases and J by 7 bases, with 7 bases of the junction left unmatched. Germline assignment: CDR1 GTSNPN and CDR2 SVGIG (reference sequence). This CDR3 has 13 residues. Remarks on this clone: Its antigen is currently unknown.

The receptor comes from an adult with an advanced solid tumor such as melanoma, head and neck, liver or kidney cancer. This rearrangement joins TRBV30 to TRBJ1-5, with TRBD1 matching 7 bases. The material sequenced was CD4+ or CD8+ T cells sorted from blood, taken in a trial of the OX40 agonist ivuxolimab. The DNA for the CDR3 is TGTGCCTGGAATCAGGGGGGGCAACAGCCCCAGCATTTT. Amino acids: CAWNQGGQQPQHF. Drawing the rest from reference TRBV30 and TRBJ1-5, the complete variable domain is SQTIHQWPATLVQPVGSPLSLECTVEGTSNPNLYWYRQAAGRGLQLLFYSVGIGQISSEVPQNLSASRPQDRQFILSSKKLLLSDSGFYLCAWNQGGQQPQHFGDGTRLSIL.